One T cell receptor (beta chain) is described in this entry. TCRdb re-derived calls from the 5' RACE reads in MiXCR, one entry per CDR3 protein. This table has about 400,000 distinct CDR3 sequences, about 15% appearing once. The source of the sample is a study of T-cell memory formation after mild COVID-19. J lost 5 bases, V lost 6 bases, and 10 bases had no gene match. The CDR3 runs 15 residues. Germline V lookup: CDR1 SGHTA, CDR2 FQGNSA. The gene calls are TRBV7-2 and TRBJ1-1, with 9 positions matching TRBD1. The TCR comes from a man between 18 and 29 years old who had mild COVID-19 (a few samples of this study predate the infection). Cell type and time point are not known. Sample: PBMCs or a T cell subset sorted from them (not recorded which). The CDR3 reads CASSPGTGWGTEAFF. The CDR3 bases are TGTGCCAGCAGTCCCGGGACAGGGTGGGGGACTGAAGCTTTCTTT.